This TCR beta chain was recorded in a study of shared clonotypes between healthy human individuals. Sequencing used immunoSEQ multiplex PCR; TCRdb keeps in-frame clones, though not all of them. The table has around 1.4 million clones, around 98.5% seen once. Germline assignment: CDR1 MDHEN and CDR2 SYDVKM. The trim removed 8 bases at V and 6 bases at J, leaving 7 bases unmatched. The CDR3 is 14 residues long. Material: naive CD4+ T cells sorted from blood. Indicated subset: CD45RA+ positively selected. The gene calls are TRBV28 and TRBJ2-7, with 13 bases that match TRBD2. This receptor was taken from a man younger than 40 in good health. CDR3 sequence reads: CASGGLAGVVEQYF. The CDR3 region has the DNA TGTGCCAGCGGAGGACTAGCGGGAGTAGTCGAGCAGTACTTC.